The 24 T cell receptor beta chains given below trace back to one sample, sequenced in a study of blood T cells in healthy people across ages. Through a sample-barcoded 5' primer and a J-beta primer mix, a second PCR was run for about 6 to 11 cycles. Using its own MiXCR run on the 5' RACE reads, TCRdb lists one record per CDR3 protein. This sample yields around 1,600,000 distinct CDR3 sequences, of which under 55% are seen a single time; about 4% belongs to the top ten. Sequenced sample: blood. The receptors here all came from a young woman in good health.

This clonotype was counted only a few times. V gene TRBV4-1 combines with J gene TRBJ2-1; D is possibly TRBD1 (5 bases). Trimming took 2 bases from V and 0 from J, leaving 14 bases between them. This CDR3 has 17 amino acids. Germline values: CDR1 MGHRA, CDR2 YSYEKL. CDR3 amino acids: CASSQPTGRVSYNEQFF. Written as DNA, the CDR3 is TGCGCCAGCAGCCAACCAACAGGCAGGGTCTCCTACAATGAGCAGTTCTTC.

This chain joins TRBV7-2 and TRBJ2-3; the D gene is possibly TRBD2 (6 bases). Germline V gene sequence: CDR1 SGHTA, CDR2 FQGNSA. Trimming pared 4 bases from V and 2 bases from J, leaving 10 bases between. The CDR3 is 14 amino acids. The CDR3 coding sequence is TGTGCCAGCAGCTCGGGGAGGAACACAGATACGCAGTATTTT. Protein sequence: CASSSGRNTDTQYF. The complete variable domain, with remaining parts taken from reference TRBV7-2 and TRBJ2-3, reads GAGVSQSPSNKVTEKGKDVELRCDPISGHTALYWYRQSLGQGLEFLIYFQGNSAPDKSGLPSDRFSAERTGGSVSTLTIQRTQQEDSAVYLCASSSGRNTDTQYFGPGTRLTVL.

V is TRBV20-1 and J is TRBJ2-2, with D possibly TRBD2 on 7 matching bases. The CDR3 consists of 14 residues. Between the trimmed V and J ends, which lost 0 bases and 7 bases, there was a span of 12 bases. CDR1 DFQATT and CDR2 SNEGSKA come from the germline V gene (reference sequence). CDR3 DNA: TGCAGTGCTAGAGATAGGGGGGGCATCGGGGAGCTGTTTTTT. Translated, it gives CSARDRGGIGELFF.

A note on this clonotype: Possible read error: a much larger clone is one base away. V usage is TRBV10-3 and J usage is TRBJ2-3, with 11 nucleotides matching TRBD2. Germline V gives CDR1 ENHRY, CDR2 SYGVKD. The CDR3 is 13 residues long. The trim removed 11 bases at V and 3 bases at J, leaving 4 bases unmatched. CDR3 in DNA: TGTGCCGCCGCTAGCGGGAGGACAGATACGCAGTATTTT. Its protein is CAAASGRTDTQYF.

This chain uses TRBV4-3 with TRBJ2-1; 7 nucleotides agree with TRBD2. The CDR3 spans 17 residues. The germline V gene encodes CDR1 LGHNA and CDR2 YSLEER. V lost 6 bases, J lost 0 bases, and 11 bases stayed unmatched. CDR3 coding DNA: TGCGCCAGCAGTCATCTTTTTCTAGCGGCCTCCTACAATGAGCAGTTCTTC. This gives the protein CASSHLFLAASYNEQFF.

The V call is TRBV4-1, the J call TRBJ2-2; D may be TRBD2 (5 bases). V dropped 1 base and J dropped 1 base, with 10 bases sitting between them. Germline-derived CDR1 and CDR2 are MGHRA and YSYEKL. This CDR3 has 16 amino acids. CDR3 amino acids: CASSQGRVLNTGELFF. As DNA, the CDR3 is TGCGCCAGCAGCCAAGGGCGGGTTCTGAACACCGGGGAGCTGTTTTTT.

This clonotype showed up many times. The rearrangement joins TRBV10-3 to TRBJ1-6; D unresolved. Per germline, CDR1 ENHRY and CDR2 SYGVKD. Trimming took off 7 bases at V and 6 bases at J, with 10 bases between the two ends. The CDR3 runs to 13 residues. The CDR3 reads CAITGQINSPLHF. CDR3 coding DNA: TGTGCCATCACTGGCCAGATTAATTCACCCCTCCACTTT.

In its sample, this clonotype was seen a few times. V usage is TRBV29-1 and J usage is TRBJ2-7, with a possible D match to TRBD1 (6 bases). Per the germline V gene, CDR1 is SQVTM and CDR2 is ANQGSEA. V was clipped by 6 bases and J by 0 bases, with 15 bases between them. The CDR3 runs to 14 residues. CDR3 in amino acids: CSVGVARGSYEQYF. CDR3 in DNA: TGCAGCGTGGGGGTGGCCAGGGGCTCCTACGAGCAGTACTTC.

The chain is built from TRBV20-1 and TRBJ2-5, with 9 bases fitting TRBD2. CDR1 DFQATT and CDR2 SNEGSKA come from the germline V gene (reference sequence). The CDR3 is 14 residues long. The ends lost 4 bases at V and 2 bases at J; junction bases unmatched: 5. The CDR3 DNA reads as TGCAGTGCTATCCGGCGGGAGGGACAAGAGACCCAGTACTTC. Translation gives CSAIRREGQETQYF.

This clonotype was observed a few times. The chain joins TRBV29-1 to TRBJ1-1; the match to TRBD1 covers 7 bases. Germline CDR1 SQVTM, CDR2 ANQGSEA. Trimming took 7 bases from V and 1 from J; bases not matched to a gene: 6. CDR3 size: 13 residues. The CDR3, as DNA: TGCAGCGCCACGGACAGGTGGAACACTGAAGCTTTCTTT. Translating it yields CSATDRWNTEAFF.

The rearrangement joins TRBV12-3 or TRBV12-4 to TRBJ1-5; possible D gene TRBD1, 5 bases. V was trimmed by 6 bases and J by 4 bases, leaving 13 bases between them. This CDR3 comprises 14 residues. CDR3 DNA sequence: TGTGCCAGCAGCTGGGACGGACTTAATCAGCCCCAGCATTTT. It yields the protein CASSWDGLNQPQHF.

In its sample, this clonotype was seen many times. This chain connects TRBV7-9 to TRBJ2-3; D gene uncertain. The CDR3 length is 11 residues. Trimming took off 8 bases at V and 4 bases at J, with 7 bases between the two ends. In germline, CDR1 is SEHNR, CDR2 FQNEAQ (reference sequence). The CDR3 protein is CASARADTQYF. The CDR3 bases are TGTGCCAGCGCCCGGGCAGATACGCAGTATTTT.

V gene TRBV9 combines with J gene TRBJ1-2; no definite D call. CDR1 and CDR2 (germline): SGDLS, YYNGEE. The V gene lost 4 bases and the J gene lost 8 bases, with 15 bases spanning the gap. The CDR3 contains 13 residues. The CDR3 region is CASSPRQDGGYTF. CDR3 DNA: TGTGCCAGCAGCCCCCGGCAGGACGGGGGCTACACCTTC.

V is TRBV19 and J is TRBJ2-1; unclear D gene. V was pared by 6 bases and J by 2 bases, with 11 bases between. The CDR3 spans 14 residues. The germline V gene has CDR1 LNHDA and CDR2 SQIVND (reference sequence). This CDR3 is CASSTGWTYNEQFF. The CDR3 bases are TGTGCCAGTAGCACCGGGTGGACCTACAATGAGCAGTTCTTC.

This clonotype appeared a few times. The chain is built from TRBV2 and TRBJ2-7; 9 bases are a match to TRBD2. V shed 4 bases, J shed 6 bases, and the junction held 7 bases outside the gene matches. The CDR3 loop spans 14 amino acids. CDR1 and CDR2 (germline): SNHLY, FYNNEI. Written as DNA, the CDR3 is TGTGCCAGCAGTGGAAGACTAGCGGAGACCGAGCAGTACTTC. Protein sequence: CASSGRLAETEQYF.

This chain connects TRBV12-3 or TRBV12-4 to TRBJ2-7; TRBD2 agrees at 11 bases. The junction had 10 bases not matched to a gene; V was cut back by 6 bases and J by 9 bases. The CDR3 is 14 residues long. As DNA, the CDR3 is TGTGCCAGCAGCAGGACTAGCGGGCCTACGGTGCAGTACTTC. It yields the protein CASSRTSGPTVQYF.

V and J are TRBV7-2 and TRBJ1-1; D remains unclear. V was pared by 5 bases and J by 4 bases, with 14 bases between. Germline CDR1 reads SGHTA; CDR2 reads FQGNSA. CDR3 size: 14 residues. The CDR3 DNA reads TGTGCCAGCAGCCCGCACGGCATACCCACTGAAGCTTTCTTT. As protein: CASSPHGIPTEAFF.

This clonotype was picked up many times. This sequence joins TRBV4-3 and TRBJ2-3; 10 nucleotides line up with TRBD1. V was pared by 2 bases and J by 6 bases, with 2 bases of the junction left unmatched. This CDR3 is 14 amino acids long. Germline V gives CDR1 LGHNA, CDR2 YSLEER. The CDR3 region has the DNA TGCGCCAGCAGCCAACGACAGGGGGCGGATACGCAGTATTTT. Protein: CASSQRQGADTQYF.

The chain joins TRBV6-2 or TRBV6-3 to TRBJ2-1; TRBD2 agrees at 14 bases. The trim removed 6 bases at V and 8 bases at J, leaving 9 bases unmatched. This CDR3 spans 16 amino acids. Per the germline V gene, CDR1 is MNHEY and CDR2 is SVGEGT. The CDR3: CASRDRLAGGPDEQFF. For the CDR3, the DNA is TGTGCCAGCAGGGATCGACTAGCGGGAGGGCCCGATGAGCAGTTCTTC.

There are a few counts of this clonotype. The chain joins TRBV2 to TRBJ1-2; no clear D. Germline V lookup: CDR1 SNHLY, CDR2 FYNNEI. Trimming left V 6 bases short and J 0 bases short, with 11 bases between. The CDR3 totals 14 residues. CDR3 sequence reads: CASRKQQTNYGYTF. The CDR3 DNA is TGTGCCAGCAGGAAACAACAGACTAACTATGGCTACACCTTC.

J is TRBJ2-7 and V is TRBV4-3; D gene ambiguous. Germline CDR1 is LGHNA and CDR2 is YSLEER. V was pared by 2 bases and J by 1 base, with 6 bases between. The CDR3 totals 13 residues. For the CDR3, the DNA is TGCGCCAGCAGCCAAAGCTGGTCCTACGAGCAGTACTTC. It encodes CASSQSWSYEQYF.

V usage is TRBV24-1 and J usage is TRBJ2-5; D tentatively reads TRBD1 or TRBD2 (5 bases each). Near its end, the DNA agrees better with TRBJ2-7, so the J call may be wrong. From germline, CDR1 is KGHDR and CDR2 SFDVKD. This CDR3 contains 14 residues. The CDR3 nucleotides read TGTGCCACCAGTGATTTAGGGGAGCGGTACGAGCAGTACTTC. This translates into CATSDLGERYEQYF.

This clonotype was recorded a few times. CDR3 sequence reads: CASSQVAGVYNEQFF. CDR3 nucleotides: TGTGCCAGCAGCCAGGTGGCGGGAGTGTACAATGAGCAGTTCTTC. The J gene is TRBJ2-1, the V gene TRBV7-9; 7 nucleotides line up with TRBD2. The CDR3 runs 15 residues. The germline V gene has CDR1 SEHNR and CDR2 FQNEAQ (reference sequence). The V gene end was trimmed by 5 bases and the J gene end by 4 bases; junction bases not matched to a gene: 8.

The CDR3 coding sequence is TGCAGCGCTGGTCGGGGTACGGAAAAACTGTTTTTT. The encoded protein is CSAGRGTEKLFF. The rearrangement links TRBV29-1 to TRBJ1-4; unclear D gene. The CDR3 loop spans 12 amino acids. V was pared by 7 bases and J by 8 bases, with 14 bases between. Germline V gives CDR1 SQVTM, CDR2 ANQGSEA.